This T cell receptor beta chain stems from a study of cytomegalovirus exposure and HLA in healthy donors. The PCR made use of 60 Vbeta and 13 Jbeta primers. Method: immunoSEQ multiplex PCR; TCRdb's copy keeps in-frame clones and lacks some. Among 100,000 to 150,000 clones, over 60% were seen once, and the ten largest hold about 13%. As for this clone: Its specificity is not known.

General observations from the study: Most CMV-associated TCR beta chains appeared HLA-restricted in a later analysis. The study recorded 150 to 200 TCR beta chains that were cytomegalovirus-associated. In vitro, three CMV-associated chains proved specific for CMV antigens.

This clonotype originated in a middle-aged woman in good health and CMV-seropositive. The sample taken for sequencing was PBMCs.

In DNA form, the CDR3 reads TGTGCCAGCAGTTTATCGGCAGGGGGGTACAATGAGCAGTTCTTC. It encodes CASSLSAGGYNEQFF. The rearrangement links TRBV27 to TRBJ2-1; TRBD1 might be the D (7 bases). The V gene lost 0 bases and the J gene lost 4 bases, with 10 bases spanning the gap. The germline V gene has CDR1 MNHEY and CDR2 SMNVEV (reference sequence). CDR3 length equals 15 residues.